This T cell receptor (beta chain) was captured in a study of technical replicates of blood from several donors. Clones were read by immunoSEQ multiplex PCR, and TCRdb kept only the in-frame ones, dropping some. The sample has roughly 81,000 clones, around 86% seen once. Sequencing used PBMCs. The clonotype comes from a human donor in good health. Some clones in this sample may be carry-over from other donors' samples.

The CDR3 spells CASSSSGLAPYEQYF. The DNA for the CDR3 is TGTGCCAGCAGCTCTTCGGGACTAGCGCCCTACGAGCAGTACTTC. The rearrangement uses TRBV7-3 and TRBJ2-7; TRBD2 aligns across 10 bases. This CDR3 has 15 amino acids. Germline V gives CDR1 SGHTA, CDR2 FQGTGA. J was trimmed by 2 bases and V by 4 bases; bases with no gene match: 5.